Shown below are 6 T cell receptor beta chains from a single sample sequenced in a study of beta chain features in type 1 diabetes. Every bit of the isolated RNA underwent reverse transcription, so sequencing read expressed TCRB transcripts. Profiling relied on immunoSEQ multiplex PCR, and the TCRdb table lists in-frame clones only, not all of them. Of about 110,000 clones listed, roughly 43% were seen once; the top ten hold roughly 0.07%. Material: stem cell memory CD4+ T cells from blood. Every receptor here comes from a woman in her late teens or twenties in good health.

The J gene is TRBJ2-7, the V gene TRBV29-1; the match to TRBD2 covers 8 bases. J was trimmed by 7 bases and V by 3 bases; bases with no gene match: 8. Germline CDR1 SQVTM, CDR2 ANQGSEA. This CDR3 is built from 13 residues. CDR3 coding DNA: TGCAGCGTTGAGGGACTAGAAAGAAGTGAGCAGTACTTC. It is translated as CSVEGLERSEQYF.

This clone has just a few counts. The chain combines TRBV28 with TRBJ1-2, with D perhaps matching TRBD1 (5 bases). The CDR3 loop spans 15 amino acids. Between the trimmed V and J ends, which lost 2 bases and 6 bases, there was a span of 16 bases. The germline V gene encodes CDR1 MDHEN and CDR2 SYDVKM. CDR3 coding DNA: TGTGCCAGCAGTTTAATTCTTAGGGGTATCGATGGCTACACCTTC. Protein product: CASSLILRGIDGYTF.

The gene calls are TRBV27 and TRBJ2-7, with D perhaps matching TRBD2 (6 bases). Trimming pared 1 base from V and 2 bases from J, leaving 12 bases between. The germline CDR1 and CDR2 sequences are MNHEY and SMNVEV (reference sequence). The CDR3 loop spans 15 amino acids. CDR3 nucleotide sequence: TGTGCCAGCAGTTTATTCGCGGGGCGTACCTACGAGCAGTACTTC. Residues: CASSLFAGRTYEQYF.

This chain links TRBV4-2 with TRBJ1-5; D not resolved. Germline loops: CDR1 LGHNA, CDR2 YNFKEQ. V gave up 0 bases and J gave up 3 bases, with 15 bases separating them. This CDR3 is built from 17 residues. CDR3 bases: TGTGCCAGCAGCCAAGATGGGCGGGGTCCATTCAATCAGCCCCAGCATTTT. Translated, it gives CASSQDGRGPFNQPQHF.

This clone turned up a few times. The chain uses TRBV15 and TRBJ1-1; D not resolved. The germline CDR1 and CDR2 sequences are LNHNV and YYDKDF (reference sequence). The CDR3 loop spans 13 amino acids. The V end lost 1 base, the J end lost 2 bases, and 5 bases lay between the germline ends. The CDR3 DNA follows: TGTGCCACCAGCAGAGCTGTAAACACTGAAGCTTTCTTT. It codes for CATSRAVNTEAFF.

The V and J genes are TRBV29-1 and TRBJ2-7; 11 positions match TRBD1. J lost 5 bases, V lost 6 bases, and 15 bases had no gene match. In germline, CDR1 is SQVTM, CDR2 ANQGSEA. CDR3 length: 16 amino acids. CDR3 protein: CSVIKRPGTGGHEQYF. DNA for the CDR3: TGCAGCGTGATAAAACGACCCGGGACAGGGGGGCACGAGCAGTACTTC.